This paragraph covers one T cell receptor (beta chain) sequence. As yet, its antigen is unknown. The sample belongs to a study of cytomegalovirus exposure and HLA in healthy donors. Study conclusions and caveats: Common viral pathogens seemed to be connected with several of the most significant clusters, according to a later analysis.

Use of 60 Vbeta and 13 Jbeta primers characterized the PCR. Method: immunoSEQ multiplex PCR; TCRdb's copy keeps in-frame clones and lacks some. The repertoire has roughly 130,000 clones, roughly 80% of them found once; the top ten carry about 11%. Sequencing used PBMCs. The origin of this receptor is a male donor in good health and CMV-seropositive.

The CDR3 reads CASSDSPANEQFF. CDR3 DNA: TGTGCCAGCAGTGACTCCCCAGCGAATGAGCAGTTCTTC. This sequence joins TRBV6-4 and TRBJ2-1; no firm D call. This CDR3 has 13 amino acids. The V end was cut by 0 bases, the J end by 7 bases, with 7 bases between. Looked up from germline, CDR1 is MRHNA and CDR2 is SNTAGT.